This TCR beta chain emerged from a study of identical twins. V was shortened by 1 base and J by 4 bases, with 15 bases between the two germline ends. The CDR3 length is 15 residues. Germline V gives CDR1 SGHRS, CDR2 YFSETQ. TCRdb used MiXCR to reprocess the 5' RACE reads, holding one entry per CDR3 protein. The table has 450,000 or so distinct CDR3 sequences, roughly 20% seen once. The receptor comes from a man between 45 and 60 years old in good health. Input material: naive T cells sorted from blood. This rearrangement joins TRBV5-1 to TRBJ2-7; possible D gene TRBD2, 5 bases. CDR3: CASSLFSGNLYEQYF. CDR3 bases: TGCGCCAGCAGCTTGTTTTCCGGGAACCTTTACGAGCAGTACTTC.